Detailed here is one T cell receptor (beta chain). Within the sample, other DNA sequences also encode this same CDR3. This sample is drawn from a study of shared clonotypes between healthy human individuals. Genomic DNA (from each subset) was split evenly across several immunoSEQ plates. Methods used by the authors: ImmunoSEQ yielded junction-only sequences lacking quality scores, so filtering differed. Clones were read by immunoSEQ multiplex PCR, and TCRdb kept only the in-frame ones, dropping some. D and trimming come from the DNA, and the V and J calls and clone size come from that table. The data hold approximately 940,000 clones, with more than 75% observed a single time. This TCR derives from a man younger than 35 in good health. The sequenced sample consisted of memory CD4+ T cells sorted from blood. Subset defined: CD45RA-negative fraction.

The CDR3 reads CASRDRLNTEAFF. The CDR3 region has the DNA TGTGCCAGCAGGGACAGACTGAACACTGAAGCTTTCTTT. The rearrangement links TRBV6-5 to TRBJ1-1, with a tentative D call TRBD1 (6 bases). CDR3 length equals 13 residues. Germline V lookup: CDR1 MNHEY, CDR2 SVGAGI. Trimming removed 6 bases at V and 0 bases at J, with 8 bases between.